This record covers a single T cell receptor delta chain. Its cognate antigen is unknown. The mismatch at residue 12 between this DNA's translation and the TCRdb protein of a much larger clone likely reflects a read error; the protein shown is translated from the DNA. These data belong to a study of γδ T cells in repeated Plasmodium falciparum infection. For the study at large: Malian children with intense seasonal malaria exposure were compared with matched Australian children. Four controlled malaria infections with P. falciparum NF54 spanned around 660 days. Study-wide findings and caveats: The Malian cohort came from a small rural village of predominantly one ethnic group.

Sequencing covered both gamma and delta TCR chains per sample. TCRdb reanalysed the multiplex PCR reads with CATT. The sample contains roughly 90,000 delta-chain clones, roughly 0.9% of which appear only once. The TCR comes from a pool of human donors (malaria-infected and uninfected, not separated). The sample was gamma-delta T cells from blood.

This CDR3 reads CALGEGPSAPGERGKLIF. Here the CDR3 DNA reads TGTGCTCTTGGGGAAGGGCCTTCCGCCCCCGGGGAGAGGGGTAAACTCATCTTT. This chain joins TRDV1 and TRDJ1; possible D gene TRDD2, 6 bases. The CDR3 has 18 residues. CDR1 is TSWWSYY, CDR2 QGS, per germline. Trimming took 2 bases from V and 7 from J, leaving 26 bases between them.